This T cell receptor (beta chain) comes out of a study of T cell repertoires in cytomegalovirus infection. Findings of the study overall: Frequencies of public TCR beta families were cumulated, and this identified carriers of CMV plus the relevant HLA.

For this clonotype: What it binds is unknown.

TCRdb redid the calling of the reads with MiXCR, one entry per CDR3 protein. The sample carries fewer than 350,000 distinct CDR3 sequences, around a sixth recorded once. Germline CDR1 reads SGHVS; CDR2 reads FNYEAQ. CDR3 length: 14 amino acids. The germline V and J ends were trimmed by 0 bases and 3 bases, with 9 bases remaining between them. This receptor was taken from a human donor in good health (CMV status not recorded). Some clones in this sample may be carry-over from other donors' samples. The chain couples TRBV7-6 to TRBJ2-7, with D tentatively TRBD2 (5 bases). Sequenced input: PBMCs. The CDR3 loop reads CASSLAGVNYEQYF. CDR3 nucleotides: TGTGCCAGCAGCTTAGCCGGGGTAAACTACGAGCAGTACTTC.